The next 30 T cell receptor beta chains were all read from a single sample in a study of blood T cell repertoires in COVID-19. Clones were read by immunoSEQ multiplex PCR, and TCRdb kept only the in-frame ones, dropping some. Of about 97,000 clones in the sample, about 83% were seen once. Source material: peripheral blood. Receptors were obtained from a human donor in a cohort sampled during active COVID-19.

CDR3 in amino acids: CASSRVPIYQPQHF. CDR3 coding DNA: TGCGCCAGCAGCCGCGTCCCCATTTATCAGCCCCAGCATTTT. V usage is TRBV4-1 and J usage is TRBJ1-5; D not certain. The CDR3 sequence is 14 residues long. Germline V gives CDR1 MGHRA, CDR2 YSYEKL. V gave up 4 bases and J gave up 5 bases, with 12 bases separating them.

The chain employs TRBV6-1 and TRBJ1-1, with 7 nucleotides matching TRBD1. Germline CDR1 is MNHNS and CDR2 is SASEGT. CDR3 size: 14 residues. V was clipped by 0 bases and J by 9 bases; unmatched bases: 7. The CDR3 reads CASSEALGGQKAFF. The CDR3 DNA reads TGTGCCAGCAGTGAAGCGCTGGGGGGACAGAAAGCTTTCTTT.

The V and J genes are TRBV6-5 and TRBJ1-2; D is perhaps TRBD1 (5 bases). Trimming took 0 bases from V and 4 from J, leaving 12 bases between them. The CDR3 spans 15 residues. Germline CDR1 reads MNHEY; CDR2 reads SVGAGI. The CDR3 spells CASSYSGQAAYGYTF. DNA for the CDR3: TGTGCCAGCAGTTACTCGGGGCAGGCGGCCTATGGCTACACCTTC.

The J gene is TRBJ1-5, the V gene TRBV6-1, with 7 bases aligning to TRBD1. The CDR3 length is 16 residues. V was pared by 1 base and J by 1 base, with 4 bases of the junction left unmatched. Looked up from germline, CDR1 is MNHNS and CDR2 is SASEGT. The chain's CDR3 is CASSEEGTASNQPQHF. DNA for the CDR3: TGTGCCAGCAGTGAAGAAGGGACAGCCAGCAATCAGCCCCAGCATTTT.

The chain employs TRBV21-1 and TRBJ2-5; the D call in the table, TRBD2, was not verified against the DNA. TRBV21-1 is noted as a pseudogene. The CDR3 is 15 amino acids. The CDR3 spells CASSKVTSEKETQYF. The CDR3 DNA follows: TGTGCCAGCAGCAAAGTGACTAGCGAGAAAGAGACCCAGTACTTC.

DNA for the CDR3: TGTGCCAGCAGCCGACCCGCGGGGGACAGGACTTTCTCCTACAATGAGCAGTTCTTC. Translating it yields CASSRPAGDRTFSYNEQFF. This chain joins TRBV7-8 and TRBJ2-1, with TRBD1 as a possible D gene (8 bases). In germline, CDR1 is SGHVS, CDR2 FQNEAQ. This CDR3 region has 19 residues. The V end lost 5 bases, the J end lost 0 bases, and 23 bases lay between the germline ends. The full variable domain, in which reference TRBV7-8 and TRBJ2-1 provide the parts outside the CDR3, is GAGVSQSPRYKVAKRGQDVALRCDPISGHVSLFWYQQALGQGPEFLTYFQNEAQLDKSGLPSDRFFAERPEGSVSTLKIQRTQQEDSAVYLCASSRPAGDRTFSYNEQFFGPGTRLTVL.

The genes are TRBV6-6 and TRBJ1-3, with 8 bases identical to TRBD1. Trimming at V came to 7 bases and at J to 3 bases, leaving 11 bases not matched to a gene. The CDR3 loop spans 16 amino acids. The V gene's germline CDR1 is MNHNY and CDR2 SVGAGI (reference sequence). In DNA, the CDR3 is TGTGCCAGCACTAAAGCCGACAGGGGATATGGAAACACCATATATTTT. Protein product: CASTKADRGYGNTIYF.

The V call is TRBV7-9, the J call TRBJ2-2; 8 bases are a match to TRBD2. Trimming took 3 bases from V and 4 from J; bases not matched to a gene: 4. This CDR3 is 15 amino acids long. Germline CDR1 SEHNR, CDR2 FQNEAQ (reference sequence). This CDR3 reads CASSFGAGVTGELFF. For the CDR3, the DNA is TGTGCCAGCAGCTTTGGAGCGGGAGTCACCGGGGAGCTGTTTTTT.

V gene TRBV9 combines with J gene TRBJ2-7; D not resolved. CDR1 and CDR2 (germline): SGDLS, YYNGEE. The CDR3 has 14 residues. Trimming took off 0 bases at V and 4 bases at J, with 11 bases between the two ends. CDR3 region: CASSVGFSEYEQYF. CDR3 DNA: TGTGCCAGCAGCGTAGGATTTTCAGAATACGAGCAGTACTTC.

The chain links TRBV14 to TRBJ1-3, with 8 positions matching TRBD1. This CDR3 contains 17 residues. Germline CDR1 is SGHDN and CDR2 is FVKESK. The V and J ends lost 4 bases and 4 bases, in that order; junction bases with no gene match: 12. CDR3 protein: CASSLPGSRGQGNTIYF. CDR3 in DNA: TGTGCCAGCAGCCTACCTGGGTCCAGGGGGCAAGGAAACACCATATATTTT.

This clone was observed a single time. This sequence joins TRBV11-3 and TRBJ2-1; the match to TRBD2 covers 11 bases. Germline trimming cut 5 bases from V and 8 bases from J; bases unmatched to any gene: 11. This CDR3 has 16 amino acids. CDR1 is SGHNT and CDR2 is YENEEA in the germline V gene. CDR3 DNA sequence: TGTGCCAGCAGCCCTGAAACTAGCGGGGGAGGAGATGAGCAGTTCTTC. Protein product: CASSPETSGGGDEQFF.

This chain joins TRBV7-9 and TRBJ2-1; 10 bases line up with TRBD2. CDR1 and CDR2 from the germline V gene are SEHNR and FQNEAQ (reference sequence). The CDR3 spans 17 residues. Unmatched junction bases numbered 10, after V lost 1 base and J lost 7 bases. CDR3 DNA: TGTGCCAGCAGCTTAGGGGTCCTAGCGGGAGTCTTAAATGAGCAGTTCTTC. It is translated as CASSLGVLAGVLNEQFF.

CDR3 amino acids: CASSLNPGQVTNTEAFF. The CDR3 DNA follows: TGTGCCAGCAGCTTAAACCCGGGACAGGTAACTAACACTGAAGCTTTCTTT. The J gene is TRBJ1-1, the V gene TRBV13; 8 bases are shared with TRBD1. V lost 2 bases and J lost 2; bases outside the gene matches: 10. The CDR3 is 17 amino acids. Germline CDR1 PRHDT, CDR2 FYEKMQ (reference sequence).

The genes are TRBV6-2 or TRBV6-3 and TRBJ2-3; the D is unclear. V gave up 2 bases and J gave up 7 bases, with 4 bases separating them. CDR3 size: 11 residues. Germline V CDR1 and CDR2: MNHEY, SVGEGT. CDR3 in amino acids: CASSYINTQYF. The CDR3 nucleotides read TGTGCCAGCAGTTACATAAATACGCAGTATTTT.

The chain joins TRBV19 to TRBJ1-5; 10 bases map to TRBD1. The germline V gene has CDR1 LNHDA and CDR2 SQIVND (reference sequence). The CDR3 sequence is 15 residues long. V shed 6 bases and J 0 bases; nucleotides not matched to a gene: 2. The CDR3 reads CASRWTGGSNQPQHF. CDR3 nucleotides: TGTGCCAGTAGGTGGACAGGGGGTAGCAATCAGCCCCAGCATTTT.

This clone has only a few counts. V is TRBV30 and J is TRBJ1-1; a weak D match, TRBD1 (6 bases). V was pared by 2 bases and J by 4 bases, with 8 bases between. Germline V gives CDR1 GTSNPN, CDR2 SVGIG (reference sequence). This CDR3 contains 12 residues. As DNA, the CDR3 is TGTGCCTGGAGTAACAGGGTCACTGAAGCTTTCTTT. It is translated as CAWSNRVTEAFF.

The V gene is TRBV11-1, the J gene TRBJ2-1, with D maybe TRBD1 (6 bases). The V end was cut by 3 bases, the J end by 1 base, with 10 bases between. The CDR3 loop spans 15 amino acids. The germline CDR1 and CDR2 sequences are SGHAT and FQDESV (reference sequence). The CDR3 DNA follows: TGTGCCAGCAGCTTCCAGGGGAGATCCTACAATGAGCAGTTCTTC. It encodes CASSFQGRSYNEQFF.

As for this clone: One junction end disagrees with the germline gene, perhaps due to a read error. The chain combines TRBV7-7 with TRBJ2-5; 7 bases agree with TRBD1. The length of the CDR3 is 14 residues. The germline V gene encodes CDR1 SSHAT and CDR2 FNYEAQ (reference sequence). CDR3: CASSLRTGQETQYF. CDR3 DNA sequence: TGTGCTAGCAGCCTCCGGACAGGTCAAGAGACCCAGTACTTC.

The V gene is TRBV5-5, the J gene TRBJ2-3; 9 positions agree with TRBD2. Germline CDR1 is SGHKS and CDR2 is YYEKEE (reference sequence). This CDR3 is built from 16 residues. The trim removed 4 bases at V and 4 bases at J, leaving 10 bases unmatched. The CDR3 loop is CASSIGLARESDTQYF. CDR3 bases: TGTGCCAGCAGCATCGGACTAGCGAGGGAGTCAGATACGCAGTATTTT.

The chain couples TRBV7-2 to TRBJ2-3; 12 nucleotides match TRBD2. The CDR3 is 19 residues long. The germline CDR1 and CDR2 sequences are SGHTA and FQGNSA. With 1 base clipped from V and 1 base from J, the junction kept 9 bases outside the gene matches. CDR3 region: CASSLGPSGTSGRTDTQYF. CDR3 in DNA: TGTGCCAGCAGCTTAGGACCCTCCGGGACTAGCGGGCGCACAGATACGCAGTATTTT.

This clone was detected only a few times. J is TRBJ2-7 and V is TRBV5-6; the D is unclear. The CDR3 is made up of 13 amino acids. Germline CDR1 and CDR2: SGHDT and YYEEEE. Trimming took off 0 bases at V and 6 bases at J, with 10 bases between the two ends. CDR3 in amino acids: CASSLGPVSEQYF. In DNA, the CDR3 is TGTGCCAGCAGCTTGGGGCCAGTCAGCGAGCAGTACTTC. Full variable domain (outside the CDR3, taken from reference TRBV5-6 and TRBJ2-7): DAGVTQSPTHLIKTRGQQVTLRCSPKSGHDTVSWYQQALGQGPQFIFQYYEEEERQRGNFPDRFSGHQFPNYSSELNVNALLLGDSALYLCASSLGPVSEQYFGPGTRLTVT.

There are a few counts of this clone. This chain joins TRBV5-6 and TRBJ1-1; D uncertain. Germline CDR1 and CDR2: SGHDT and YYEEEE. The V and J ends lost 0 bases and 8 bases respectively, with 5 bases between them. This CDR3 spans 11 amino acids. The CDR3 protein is CASSLAGEAFF. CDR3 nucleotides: TGTGCCAGCAGCTTGGCCGGGGAAGCTTTCTTT.

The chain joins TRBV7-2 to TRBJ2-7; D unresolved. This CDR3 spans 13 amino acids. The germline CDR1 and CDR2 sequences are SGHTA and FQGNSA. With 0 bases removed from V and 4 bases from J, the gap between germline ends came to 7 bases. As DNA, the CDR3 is TGTGCCAGCAGCTTAGCGGAGAGTTACGAGCAGTACTTC. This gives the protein CASSLAESYEQYF.

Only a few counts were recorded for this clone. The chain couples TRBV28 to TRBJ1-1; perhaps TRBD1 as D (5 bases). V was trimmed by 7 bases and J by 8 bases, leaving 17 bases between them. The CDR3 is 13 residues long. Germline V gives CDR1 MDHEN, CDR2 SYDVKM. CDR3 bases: TGTGCCAGCATGGCGGGGGGAACAGGAGAAGCTTTCTTT. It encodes CASMAGGTGEAFF.

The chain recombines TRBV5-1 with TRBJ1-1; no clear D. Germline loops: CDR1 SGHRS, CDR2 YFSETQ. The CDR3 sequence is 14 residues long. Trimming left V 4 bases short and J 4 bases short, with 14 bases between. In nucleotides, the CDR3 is TGCGCCAGCAGCCCCGATGAGGGTCGCACTGAAGCTTTCTTT. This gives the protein CASSPDEGRTEAFF.

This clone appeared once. The CDR3 coding sequence is TGTGCCAGCAGTTACTCGCAACATAGCAATCAGCCCCAGCATTTT. Its translation is CASSYSQHSNQPQHF. This chain joins TRBV6-5 and TRBJ1-5, with unresolved D. The CDR3 loop spans 15 amino acids. V was cut by 0 bases and J by 0 bases, with 6 bases left in between. Germline values: CDR1 MNHEY, CDR2 SVGAGI.

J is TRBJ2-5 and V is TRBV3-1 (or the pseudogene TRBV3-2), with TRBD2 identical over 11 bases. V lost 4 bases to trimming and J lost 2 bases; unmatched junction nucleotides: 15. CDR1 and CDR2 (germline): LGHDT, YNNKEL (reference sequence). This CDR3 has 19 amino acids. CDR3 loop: CASSPRGVAGGAWQETQYF. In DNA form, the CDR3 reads TGTGCCAGCAGCCCACGCGGGGTAGCGGGGGGGGCCTGGCAAGAGACCCAGTACTTC.

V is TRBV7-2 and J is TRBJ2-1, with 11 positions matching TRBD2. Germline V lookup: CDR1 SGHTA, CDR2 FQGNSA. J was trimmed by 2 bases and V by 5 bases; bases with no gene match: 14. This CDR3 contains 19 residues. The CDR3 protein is CASSLLVLAGGLPYNEQFF. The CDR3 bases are TGTGCCAGCAGCCTACTAGTGCTAGCGGGAGGTCTTCCCTACAATGAGCAGTTCTTC.

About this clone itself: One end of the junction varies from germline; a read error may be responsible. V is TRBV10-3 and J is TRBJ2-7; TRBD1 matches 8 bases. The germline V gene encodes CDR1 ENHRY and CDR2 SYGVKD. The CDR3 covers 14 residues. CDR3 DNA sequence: TGTGCCACCAGTTCCGGGACAGGTTTCTACGAGCAGTACTTC. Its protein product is CATSSGTGFYEQYF.

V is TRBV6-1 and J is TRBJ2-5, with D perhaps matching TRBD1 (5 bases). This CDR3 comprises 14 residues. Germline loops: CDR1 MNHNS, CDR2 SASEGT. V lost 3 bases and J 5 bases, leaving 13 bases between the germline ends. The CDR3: CASSDRGSFETQYF. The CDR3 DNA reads TGTGCCAGCAGTGATAGGGGAAGCTTTGAGACCCAGTACTTC.